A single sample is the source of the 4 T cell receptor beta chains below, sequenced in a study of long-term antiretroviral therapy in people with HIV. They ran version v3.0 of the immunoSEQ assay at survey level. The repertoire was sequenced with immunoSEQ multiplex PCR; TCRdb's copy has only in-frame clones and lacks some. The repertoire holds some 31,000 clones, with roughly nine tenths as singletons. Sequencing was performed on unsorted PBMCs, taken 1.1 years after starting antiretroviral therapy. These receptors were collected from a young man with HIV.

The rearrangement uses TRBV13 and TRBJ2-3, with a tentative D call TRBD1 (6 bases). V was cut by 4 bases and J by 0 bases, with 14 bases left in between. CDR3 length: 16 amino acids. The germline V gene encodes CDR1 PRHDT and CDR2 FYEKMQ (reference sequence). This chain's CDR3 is CASSYNREWSTDTQYF. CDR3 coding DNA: TGTGCCAGCAGCTACAACAGGGAATGGAGCACAGATACGCAGTATTTT.

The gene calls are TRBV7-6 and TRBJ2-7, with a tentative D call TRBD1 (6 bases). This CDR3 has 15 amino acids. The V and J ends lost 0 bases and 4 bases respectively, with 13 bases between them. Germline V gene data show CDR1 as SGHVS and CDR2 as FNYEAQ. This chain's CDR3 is CASSLAQGLEYEQYF. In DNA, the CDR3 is TGTGCCAGCAGCTTAGCGCAGGGGCTAGAATACGAGCAGTACTTC.

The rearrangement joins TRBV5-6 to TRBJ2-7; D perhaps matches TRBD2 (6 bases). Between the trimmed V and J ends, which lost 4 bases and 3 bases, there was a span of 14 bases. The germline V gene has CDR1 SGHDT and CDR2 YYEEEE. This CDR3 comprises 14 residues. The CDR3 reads CASSGGEKLYEQYF. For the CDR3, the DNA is TGTGCCAGCAGCGGCGGGGAGAAACTCTACGAGCAGTACTTC. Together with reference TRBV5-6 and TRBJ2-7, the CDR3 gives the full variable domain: DAGVTQSPTHLIKTRGQQVTLRCSPKSGHDTVSWYQQALGQGPQFIFQYYEEEERQRGNFPDRFSGHQFPNYSSELNVNALLLGDSALYLCASSGGEKLYEQYFGPGTRLTVT.

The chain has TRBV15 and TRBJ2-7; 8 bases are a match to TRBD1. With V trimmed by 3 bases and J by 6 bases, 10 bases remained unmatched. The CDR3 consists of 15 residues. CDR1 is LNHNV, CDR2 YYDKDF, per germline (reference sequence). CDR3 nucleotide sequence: TGTGCCACCAGCAGGGACAGGGTTGCGAGTGCCGAGCAGTACTTC. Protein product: CATSRDRVASAEQYF.